The clone carrying this T cell receptor (beta chain) was counted between two and nine times. Its antigen is not known. Peripheral blood samples of around 9.8 milliliters were drawn from each donor. Each sample gave at least 6 million isolated PBMCs. For the second PCR, which ran for roughly 6 to 11 cycles, a sample-barcoded 5' primer and a J-beta primer mix were used. TCRdb ran MiXCR on the 5' RACE reads and lists one entry per CDR3 protein. The data contain 1.6 million or so distinct CDR3 sequences, roughly 32% of them seen just once; the ten biggest clones take up 11%. The data derive from a study of blood T cells in healthy people across ages. Overall study results and limits: Naive CD4+ cell counts and diversity both ran higher in long-lived than in aged donors.

The CDR3 runs to 12 residues. Germline CDR1 SQVTM, CDR2 ANQGSEA. The ends lost 2 bases at V and 10 bases at J; junction bases unmatched: 7. The clonotype was recovered from a woman younger than 45 in good health. The V gene is TRBV29-1, the J gene TRBJ1-1; 7 bases are shared with TRBD1. Sequencing was carried out using blood. CDR3 coding DNA: TGCAGCGTTGAATCGTTCCAGGGGGGAGCTTTCTTT. Protein: CSVESFQGGAFF.